The rows below give T cell receptor beta chains drawn from one sample of a study of T cell repertoires in cytomegalovirus infection. Using its own MiXCR run on the reads, TCRdb lists one record per CDR3 protein. Among about 310,000 distinct CDR3 sequences listed, under 20% were seen once. The sample taken for sequencing was PBMCs. These receptors were taken from a human donor in good health (CMV status not recorded). Some clones in this sample may be carry-over from other donors' samples. CDR3s include the opening cysteine and the closing phenylalanine or tryptophan. The D gene is left open where the match is weak. The size of a clone is reported for some rows only, either as once, few or many, or as a class for expanded clones.

v_gene: TRBV9; abundance: .; j_gene: TRBJ2-5; d_gene: TRBD1; CDR3nt: TGTGCCAGCAGCCCGCGGGACAGGGGTTTTGAGACCCAGTACTTC; CDR3aa: CASSPRDRGFETQYF
v_gene: TRBV7-3; abundance: many; j_gene: TRBJ2-1; d_gene: .; CDR3nt: TGTGCCAGCAGCCCCGAGGGGGGGGCCTACAATGAGCAGTTCTTC; CDR3aa: CASSPEGGAYNEQFF
v_gene: TRBV7-2; abundance: many; j_gene: TRBJ2-3; d_gene: TRBD1; CDR3nt: TGTGCCAGCAGCGACCGCCCGGGACAGGGTAGCACAGATACGCAGTATTTT; CDR3aa: CASSDRPGQGSTDTQYF
v_gene: TRBV7-9; abundance: .; j_gene: TRBJ2-3; d_gene: .; CDR3nt: TGTGCCCACGAGGACACAGATACGCAGTATTTT; CDR3aa: CAHEDTDTQYF
v_gene: TRBV7-3; abundance: .; j_gene: TRBJ2-3; d_gene: TRBD2; CDR3nt: TGTGCCAGCAGCTCAGGACTAGCGGGGGGCTTAGATACGCAGTATTTT; CDR3aa: CASSSGLAGGLDTQYF
v_gene: TRBV12-3/TRBV12-4; abundance: few; j_gene: TRBJ2-7; d_gene: .; CDR3nt: TGTGCCAGCAGCGTCCTATTCTCCTACGAGCAGTACTTC; CDR3aa: CASSVLFSYEQYF
v_gene: TRBV12-3/TRBV12-4; abundance: many; j_gene: TRBJ1-2; d_gene: TRBD1; CDR3nt: TGTGCCAGCAGTATAACGGGACAGGGGACGTATGGCTACACCTTC; CDR3aa: CASSITGQGTYGYTF
v_gene: TRBV9; abundance: .; j_gene: TRBJ1-3; d_gene: .; CDR3nt: TGTGCCAGCAGCCATGGTTGGAGTCGAAGCAGAATTCGTGGAAACACCATATATTTT; CDR3aa: CASSHGWSRSRIRGNTIYF
v_gene: TRBV25-1; abundance: .; j_gene: TRBJ2-3; d_gene: .; CDR3nt: TGTGCCAGCAGTCGATCTGGGGACGACACAGATACGCTGTATTTT; CDR3aa: CASSRSGDDTDTLYF
v_gene: TRBV7-2; abundance: many; j_gene: TRBJ2-3; d_gene: TRBD2; CDR3nt: TGTGCCAGCAGCCCGACGGGGGGATCTAGCACAGATACGCAGTATTTT; CDR3aa: CASSPTGGSSTDTQYF
v_gene: TRBV20-1; abundance: many; j_gene: TRBJ1-1; d_gene: .; CDR3nt: TGCAGTGCTCTTCCTTCTGGGGCGCGCACTGAAGCTTTCTTT; CDR3aa: CSALPSGARTEAFF
v_gene: TRBV9; abundance: .; j_gene: TRBJ1-1; d_gene: .; CDR3nt: TGTGCCAGCAGCGCCTCGGAGGGGTCTCTGTTCACTGAAGCTTTCTTT; CDR3aa: CASSASEGSLFTEAFF
v_gene: TRBV7-2; abundance: few; j_gene: TRBJ2-7; d_gene: .; CDR3nt: TGTGCCAGCAGCTTAGTTACCGGAGGGGTTGCAGGTCATTACGAGCAGTACTTC; CDR3aa: CASSLVTGGVAGHYEQYF
v_gene: TRBV5-6; abundance: few; j_gene: TRBJ2-1; d_gene: .; CDR3nt: TGTGCCAGCAGCTACGTAGCGAATGAGCAGTTCTTC; CDR3aa: CASSYVANEQFF
v_gene: TRBV4-1; abundance: few; j_gene: TRBJ2-2; d_gene: .; CDR3nt: TGCGCCAGCAGCCAAGATAGGGGGGCGAACACCGGGGAGCTGTTTTTT; CDR3aa: CASSQDRGANTGELFF
v_gene: TRBV6-6; abundance: .; j_gene: TRBJ2-1; d_gene: .; CDR3nt: TGTGCCAGCAGCTACGGGGCGGGGGCAGTCTCCTACAATGAGCAGTTCTTC; CDR3aa: CASSYGAGAVSYNEQFF
v_gene: TRBV7-2; abundance: many; j_gene: TRBJ1-5; d_gene: .; CDR3nt: TGTGCCAGCAGCTTGGGTCCAAATCAGCCCCAGCATTTT; CDR3aa: CASSLGPNQPQHF
v_gene: TRBV7-6; abundance: many; j_gene: TRBJ2-2; d_gene: .; CDR3nt: TGTGCCAGCAGCTTTCGGGAGAACACCGGGGAGCTGTTTTTT; CDR3aa: CASSFRENTGELFF
v_gene: TRBV29-1; abundance: .; j_gene: TRBJ2-7; d_gene: TRBD1; CDR3nt: TGCAGCGGTAGGACAGGGGGCCAGGGGGAGCAGTACTTC; CDR3aa: CSGRTGGQGEQYF
v_gene: TRBV28; abundance: few; j_gene: TRBJ1-6; d_gene: TRBD1; CDR3nt: TGTGCCAGCAGTATCCAACAGGGGTCTTCCTATAATTCACCCCTCCACTTT; CDR3aa: CASSIQQGSSYNSPLHF
v_gene: TRBV4-1; abundance: .; j_gene: TRBJ1-2; d_gene: TRBD1; CDR3nt: TGCGCCAGCAGCCCCCAAGGGGGCGGCGGAGCTAACTATGGCTACACCTTC; CDR3aa: CASSPQGGGGANYGYTF
v_gene: TRBV12-3/TRBV12-4; abundance: few; j_gene: TRBJ2-3; d_gene: TRBD2; CDR3nt: TGTGCCAGCAGATTTACTAGCGGGGGGCGCACAGATACGCAGTATTTT; CDR3aa: CASRFTSGGRTDTQYF
v_gene: TRBV19; abundance: .; j_gene: TRBJ1-4; d_gene: .; CDR3nt: TGTGCCAGTAGTCCTCAATCGGGAGATGGTGAAAAACTGTTTTTT; CDR3aa: CASSPQSGDGEKLFF
v_gene: TRBV9; abundance: many; j_gene: TRBJ1-6; d_gene: .; CDR3nt: TGTGCCAGCAGCGCCAGGGAGCCCTATAATTCACCCCTCCACTTT; CDR3aa: CASSAREPYNSPLHF
v_gene: TRBV4-1; abundance: .; j_gene: TRBJ1-1; d_gene: .; CDR3nt: TGCGCCAGCAGCCGAGGGACCCAGGGCATGATCACTGAAGCTTTCTTT; CDR3aa: CASSRGTQGMITEAFF
v_gene: TRBV7-9; abundance: .; j_gene: TRBJ2-7; d_gene: TRBD1; CDR3nt: TGTGCCAGCAGCCAAGGGACAGGGGGGACCTACGAGCAGTACTTC; CDR3aa: CASSQGTGGTYEQYF
v_gene: TRBV29-1; abundance: few; j_gene: TRBJ2-7; d_gene: TRBD2; CDR3nt: TGCAGCGTTGGAGGGACTAGCGGGGGGAAATCCTCCTACGAGCAGTACTTC; CDR3aa: CSVGGTSGGKSSYEQYF
v_gene: TRBV11-2; abundance: .; j_gene: TRBJ1-6; d_gene: .; CDR3nt: TGTGCCAGCAGCCCCCAGCTGGCAGTCAATTCACCCCTCCACTTT; CDR3aa: CASSPQLAVNSPLHF
v_gene: TRBV20-1; abundance: .; j_gene: TRBJ2-1; d_gene: TRBD1; CDR3nt: TGCAGTGCTCCCGGGACAGGGTTATGGGAGCAGTTCTTC; CDR3aa: CSAPGTGLWEQFF
v_gene: TRBV15; abundance: .; j_gene: TRBJ1-5; d_gene: TRBD1; CDR3nt: TGTGCCACCAGCAGAGCCCGGACAGGCATGGGGTCATATAGCAATCAGCCCCAGCATTTT; CDR3aa: CATSRARTGMGSYSNQPQHF
v_gene: TRBV6-6; abundance: few; j_gene: TRBJ1-5; d_gene: TRBD1; CDR3nt: TGTGCCAGCAGTTCTAGGACAGGGGGCCAGGGATCGAATCAGCCCCAGCATTTT; CDR3aa: CASSSRTGGQGSNQPQHF
v_gene: TRBV11-3; abundance: .; j_gene: TRBJ2-1; d_gene: TRBD1; CDR3nt: TGTGCCAGCAGCTTAGAACAGGGGGCCTACAATGAGCAGTTCTTC; CDR3aa: CASSLEQGAYNEQFF
v_gene: TRBV25-1; abundance: many; j_gene: TRBJ1-3; d_gene: .; CDR3nt: TGTGCCAGCAGTAGCAGTCCAGTCTCTGGAAACACCATATATTTT; CDR3aa: CASSSSPVSGNTIYF
v_gene: TRBV2; abundance: .; j_gene: TRBJ1-1; d_gene: TRBD1; CDR3nt: TGTGCCAGCAGGGGGGACAGGGGAGCTGAAGCTTTCTTT; CDR3aa: CASRGDRGAEAFF
v_gene: TRBV7-2; abundance: many; j_gene: TRBJ2-7; d_gene: TRBD1; CDR3nt: TGTGCCAGCAGCTTTGGACAGGGTGAAAGGTACGAGCAGTACTTC; CDR3aa: CASSFGQGERYEQYF
v_gene: TRBV12-3/TRBV12-4; abundance: few; j_gene: TRBJ2-7; d_gene: TRBD1; CDR3nt: TGTGCCAGCAGTTTAGGAGGGGACAGGGACTACGAGCAGTACTTC; CDR3aa: CASSLGGDRDYEQYF
v_gene: TRBV3-1; abundance: .; j_gene: TRBJ1-2; d_gene: TRBD1; CDR3nt: TGTGCCAGCAGAAAAACGGGACAGACAAACTATGGCTACACCTTC; CDR3aa: CASRKTGQTNYGYTF
v_gene: TRBV6-2/TRBV6-3; abundance: .; j_gene: TRBJ1-5; d_gene: .; CDR3nt: TGTGCCAGCAGTTATGGACACTCCCAGCCCCAGCATTTT; CDR3aa: CASSYGHSQPQHF
v_gene: TRBV29-1; abundance: .; j_gene: TRBJ2-7; d_gene: .; CDR3nt: TGCAGCGCCCTACGACAGGAGCCCTACGAGCAGTACTTC; CDR3aa: CSALRQEPYEQYF
v_gene: TRBV10-3; abundance: .; j_gene: TRBJ2-7; d_gene: .; CDR3nt: TGTGCCATCAGTGAACCCCAGGGAAGACACGAGCAGTACTTC; CDR3aa: CAISEPQGRHEQYF
v_gene: TRBV29-1; abundance: once; j_gene: TRBJ1-1; d_gene: .; CDR3nt: TGCAGCGTTGATCCCCTAGATAGAACTGAAGCTTTCTTT; CDR3aa: CSVDPLDRTEAFF
v_gene: TRBV28; abundance: many; j_gene: TRBJ2-2; d_gene: .; CDR3nt: TGTGCCAGCAGCCCTCGGCGAAGGCGTGAGACCGGGGAGCTGTTTTTT; CDR3aa: CASSPRRRRETGELFF
v_gene: TRBV4-2; abundance: many; j_gene: TRBJ2-1; d_gene: .; CDR3nt: TGTGCCAGCAGCCAAGAGGGGTCTGGTGGGGGCTACAATGAGCAGTTCTTC; CDR3aa: CASSQEGSGGGYNEQFF
v_gene: TRBV7-2; abundance: many; j_gene: TRBJ2-7; d_gene: .; CDR3nt: TGTGCCAGCAGCTTGCTTCCTAGCTCGGGCGAGCAGTACTTC; CDR3aa: CASSLLPSSGEQYF
v_gene: TRBV12-3/TRBV12-4; abundance: many; j_gene: TRBJ1-1; d_gene: TRBD1; CDR3nt: TGTGCCAGCACTTGGACAGGGGGTAACACTGAAGCTTTCTTT; CDR3aa: CASTWTGGNTEAFF
v_gene: TRBV11-2; abundance: .; j_gene: TRBJ1-1; d_gene: .; CDR3nt: TGTGCCAGCCACGTAACGGCCAGGGGTATCTCGAACACTGAAGCTTTCTTT; CDR3aa: CASHVTARGISNTEAFF
v_gene: TRBV29-1; abundance: .; j_gene: TRBJ1-1; d_gene: .; CDR3nt: TGCAGCGTTGAACTGAACCCAGTGGGCACTGAAGCTTTCTTT; CDR3aa: CSVELNPVGTEAFF